This T cell receptor (beta chain) is from a study of blood T cell repertoires in COVID-19. Study details: Sites in the United States, Italy and Spain provided acute and convalescent COVID-19 samples. PBMCs, B-cell-depleted T cells, or T cells were the source of the cDNA or gDNA that made up the material.

V dropped 2 bases and J dropped 8 bases, with 24 bases sitting between them. Germline loops: CDR1 GTSNPN, CDR2 SVGIG (reference sequence). The length of the CDR3 is 16 residues. Clones were sequenced by immunoSEQ multiplex PCR, and TCRdb holds only the in-frame ones, with some missing. The sample holds some 320,000 clones, approximately 85% seen once. The source is a human donor in a cohort sampled during active COVID-19. The chain is built from TRBV30 and TRBJ1-2; D uncertain. The sequencing input was peripheral blood. Written as DNA, the CDR3 is TGTGCCTGGAGTAAAACTTCCGGGAACTCGGTATACGGCTACACCTTC. Translation: CAWSKTSGNSVYGYTF.